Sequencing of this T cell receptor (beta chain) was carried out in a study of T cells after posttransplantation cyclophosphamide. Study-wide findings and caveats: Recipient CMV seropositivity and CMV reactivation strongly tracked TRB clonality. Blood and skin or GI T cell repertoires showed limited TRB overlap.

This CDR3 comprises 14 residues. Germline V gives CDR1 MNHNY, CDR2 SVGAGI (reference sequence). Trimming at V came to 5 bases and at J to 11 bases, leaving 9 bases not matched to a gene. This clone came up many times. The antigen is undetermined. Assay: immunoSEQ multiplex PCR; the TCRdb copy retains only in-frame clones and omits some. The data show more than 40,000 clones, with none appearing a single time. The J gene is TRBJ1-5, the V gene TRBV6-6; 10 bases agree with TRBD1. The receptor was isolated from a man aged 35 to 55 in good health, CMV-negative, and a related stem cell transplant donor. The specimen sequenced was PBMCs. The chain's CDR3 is CASSTADRGQTQHF. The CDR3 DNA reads TGTGCCAGCAGTACAGCTGACAGGGGGCAAACCCAGCATTTT.